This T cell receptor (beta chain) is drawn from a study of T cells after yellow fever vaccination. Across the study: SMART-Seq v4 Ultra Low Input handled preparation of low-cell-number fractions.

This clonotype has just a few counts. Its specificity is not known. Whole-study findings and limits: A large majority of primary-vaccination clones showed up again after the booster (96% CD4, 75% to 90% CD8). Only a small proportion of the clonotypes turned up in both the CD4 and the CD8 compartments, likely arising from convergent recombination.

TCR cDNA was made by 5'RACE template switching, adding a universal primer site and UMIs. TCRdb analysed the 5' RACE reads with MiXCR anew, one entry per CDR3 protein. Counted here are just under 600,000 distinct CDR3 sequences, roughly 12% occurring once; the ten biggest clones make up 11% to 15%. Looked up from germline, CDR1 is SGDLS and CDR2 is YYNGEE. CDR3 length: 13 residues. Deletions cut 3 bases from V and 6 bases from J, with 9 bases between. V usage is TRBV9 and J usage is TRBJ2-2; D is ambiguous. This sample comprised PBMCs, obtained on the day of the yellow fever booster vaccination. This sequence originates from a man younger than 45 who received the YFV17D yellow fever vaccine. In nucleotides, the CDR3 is TGTGCCAGCAGCGGGCTAGGTGCCGGGGAGCTGTTTTTT. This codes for CASSGLGAGELFF.